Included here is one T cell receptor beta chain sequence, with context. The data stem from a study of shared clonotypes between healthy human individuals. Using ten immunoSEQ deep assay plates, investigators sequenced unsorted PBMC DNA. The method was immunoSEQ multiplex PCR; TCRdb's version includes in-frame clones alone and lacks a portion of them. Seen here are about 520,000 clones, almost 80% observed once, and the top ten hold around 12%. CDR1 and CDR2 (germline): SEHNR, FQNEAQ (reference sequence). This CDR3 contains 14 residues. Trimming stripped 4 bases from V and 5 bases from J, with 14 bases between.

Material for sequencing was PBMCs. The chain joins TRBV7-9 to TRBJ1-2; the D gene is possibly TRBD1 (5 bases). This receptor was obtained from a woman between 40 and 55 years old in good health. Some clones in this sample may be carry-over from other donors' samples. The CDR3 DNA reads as TGTGCCAGCAGCTCCCTCGGACAAGAATATGGCTACACCTTC. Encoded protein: CASSSLGQEYGYTF.